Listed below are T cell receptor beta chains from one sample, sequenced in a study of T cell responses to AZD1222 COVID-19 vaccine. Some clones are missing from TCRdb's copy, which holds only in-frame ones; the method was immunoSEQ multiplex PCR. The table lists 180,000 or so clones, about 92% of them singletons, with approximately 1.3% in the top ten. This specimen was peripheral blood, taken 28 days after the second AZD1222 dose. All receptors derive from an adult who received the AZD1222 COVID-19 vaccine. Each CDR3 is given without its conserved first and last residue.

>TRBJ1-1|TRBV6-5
ASSPGGMNTEAF
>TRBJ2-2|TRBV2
ASQERANTGELF
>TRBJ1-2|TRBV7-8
ASSADRVRGYT
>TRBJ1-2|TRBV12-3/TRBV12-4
ASSWTSNYGYT
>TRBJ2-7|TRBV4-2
ATSPGAGYEQY
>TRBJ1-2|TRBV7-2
ASSLARVANYGYT
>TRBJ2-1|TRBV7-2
ASSTGRSAPANSYNEQF
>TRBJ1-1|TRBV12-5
ASGLRRGGDTEAF
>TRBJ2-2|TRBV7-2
ASSSLGAGELF
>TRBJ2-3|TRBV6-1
ASSEEGQGANTQY
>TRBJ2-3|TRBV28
ATPSQVGTDTQY
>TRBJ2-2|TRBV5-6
ASSHQGADTGELF
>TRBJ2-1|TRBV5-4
ASSPTPSDEQF
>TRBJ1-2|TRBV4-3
ASSQDLRGRGNYGYT
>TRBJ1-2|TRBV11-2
ASSLGVGDYGYT
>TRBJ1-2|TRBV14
ASSQAGAGTNGYT
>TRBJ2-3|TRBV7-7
ASSPGTTTDTQY
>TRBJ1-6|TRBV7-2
ASSPQVNSPLH
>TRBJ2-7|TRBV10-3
AISEFAGKLPEQY
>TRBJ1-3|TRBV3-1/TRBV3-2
ASSHLGGSSGNTIY
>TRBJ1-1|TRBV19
ASSSLGMNTEAF
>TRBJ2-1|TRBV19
ASSISLAVSYNEQF
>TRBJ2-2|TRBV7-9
ASSSHPAAQNTGELF
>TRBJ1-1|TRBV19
ASSNPGGGEAEAF
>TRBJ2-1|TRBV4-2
ASSQEHSSGGYNEQF
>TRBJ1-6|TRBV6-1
ASSDMDRGNSPLH
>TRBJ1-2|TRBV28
ASTWDRAYGYT
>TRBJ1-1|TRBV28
ASRTGEGTEAF
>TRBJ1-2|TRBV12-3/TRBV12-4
ASSLDRVAGYT
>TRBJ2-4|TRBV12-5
ASGVVPRKNIQY
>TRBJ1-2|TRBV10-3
ATVMTGNYGYT
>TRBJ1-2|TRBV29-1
SVDLGSYGYT
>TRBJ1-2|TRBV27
ASSFRDSYGYT
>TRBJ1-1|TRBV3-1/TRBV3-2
ASQQGAQETEAF
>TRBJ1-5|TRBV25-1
ASSETGWNQPQH
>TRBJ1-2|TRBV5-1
ASSLSRGRDSFYGYT
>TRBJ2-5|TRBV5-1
ASEWGGAQKETQY
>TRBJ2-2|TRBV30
AWSSGLPGELF
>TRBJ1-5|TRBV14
ASSQALSQMGRDYSNQPQH
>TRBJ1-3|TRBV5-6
ASSLKWGDTIY
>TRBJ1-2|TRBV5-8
ASSRPGANLGYGYT
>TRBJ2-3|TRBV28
ASSSPGDTQY
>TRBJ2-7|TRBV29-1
SVPGGTRYEQY
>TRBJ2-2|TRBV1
TTPFGTGELF
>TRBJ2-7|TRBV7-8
ASSLGVRTYEQY